One sample yielded the 22 T cell receptor beta chains listed below, sequenced in a study of T cells in Graves' hyperthyroidism and ophthalmopathy. Authors of the study amplified TCR beta CDR3 regions from RNA transcripts. The HTBI primer set served for first-round RT-PCR of the TCR CDR3. Each CDR3 protein gets one entry after TCRdb re-called the multiplex PCR reads with MiXCR. Among some 50,000 distinct CDR3 sequences listed, approximately 58% were seen once. Material for sequencing was peripheral blood or thyroid tissue (not recorded which). The receptors stem from a man aged 18 to 30 with Graves' hyperthyroidism.

This clonotype has ten or more counts. CDR3: CASSQEGGGKGYTF. The CDR3 DNA sequence: TGTGCCAGCAGCCAAGAGGGAGGGGGCAAGGGCTACACCTTC. V gene TRBV3-1 combines with J gene TRBJ1-2; the match to TRBD1 covers 7 bases. With 0 bases clipped from V and 8 bases from J, the junction kept 6 bases outside the gene matches. Germline CDR1 LGHDT, CDR2 YNNKEL (reference sequence). The CDR3 spans 14 residues.

In this sample, this clonotype turned up many times. One end of the junction does not line up with germline, which may come from a read error. The genes are TRBV7-8 and TRBJ2-5; D call uncertain. The CDR3 is 13 residues long. Looked up from germline, CDR1 is SGHVS and CDR2 is FQNEAQ. The CDR3 DNA reads TGTGCCGGCAGCTTAACCCAGGAAGAGACCCAGTACTTC. Translation gives CAGSLTQEETQYF.

The sample holds many counts of this clonotype. This chain connects TRBV20-1 to TRBJ1-5; possibly TRBD1 for D (5 bases). Trimming cost V 5 bases and J 4 bases, with 12 bases left between them. CDR3 length: 13 amino acids. Germline CDR1 is DFQATT and CDR2 is SNEGSKA (reference sequence). In DNA form, the CDR3 reads TGCAGTGCTGGACAACAGAGGAATCAGCCCCAGCATTTT. Translation: CSAGQQRNQPQHF.

This clonotype was observed a single time. V usage is TRBV29-1 and J usage is TRBJ2-5, with TRBD2 matching 10 bases. V was clipped by 6 bases and J by 5 bases; unmatched bases: 12. The CDR3 is made up of 15 amino acids. CDR1 SQVTM and CDR2 ANQGSEA come from the germline V gene. In DNA, the CDR3 is TGCAGCGTGAGGCCCGGGACTAGCGTCTATGAGACCCAGTACTTC. It yields the protein CSVRPGTSVYETQYF. The complete variable domain, with remaining parts taken from reference TRBV29-1 and TRBJ2-5, reads SAVISQKPSRDICQRGTSLTIQCQVDSQVTMMFWYRQQPGQSLTLIATANQGSEATYESGFVIDKFPISRPNLTFSTLTVSNMSPEDSSIYLCSVRPGTSVYETQYFGPGTRLLVL.

This chain uses TRBV20-1 with TRBJ1-2; 9 bases line up with TRBD1. V lost 4 bases, J lost 5 bases, and 5 bases stayed unmatched. This CDR3 comprises 13 residues. In germline, CDR1 is DFQATT, CDR2 SNEGSKA (reference sequence). The CDR3 nucleotides read TGCAGTGCTACCAGGGACAGGGAATATGGCTACACCTTC. It is translated as CSATRDREYGYTF.

As to this clonotype: At one end, the junction sequence differs from germline, possibly due to a read error. V gene TRBV7-8 combines with J gene TRBJ2-5; 9 bases are shared with TRBD2. The CDR3 extends over 13 amino acids. Germline CDR1 reads SGHVS; CDR2 reads FQNEAQ. The CDR3 coding sequence is TGTGCCAGCAGCGCCCAGCGGGAGGAGACCCAGTACTTT. It specifies CASSAQREETQYF.

This clonotype has ten or more counts. CDR3 loop: CASSPHLSRGYTF. As DNA, the CDR3 is TGTGCCAGCTCACCGCACTTGAGTCGGGGCTACACCTTC. This chain uses TRBV18 with TRBJ1-2; D is uncertain. The CDR3 is 13 residues long. Trimming pared 3 bases from V and 8 bases from J, leaving 13 bases between. Per the germline V gene, CDR1 is KGHSH and CDR2 is LQKENI.

The chain uses TRBV19 and TRBJ2-7; a possible D gene is TRBD1 (6 bases). From germline, CDR1 is LNHDA and CDR2 SQIVND (reference sequence). The germline V and J ends were trimmed by 8 bases and 6 bases, with 20 bases remaining between them. The CDR3 is 14 amino acids. CDR3 amino acids: CASAPRTGGCEQYF. The CDR3 DNA is TGTGCCAGTGCCCCGCGGACTGGGGGCTGCGAGCAGTACTTC.

V usage is TRBV5-1 and J usage is TRBJ1-2, with a tentative D call TRBD1 (5 bases). CDR1 and CDR2 from the germline V gene are SGHRS and YFSETQ. The CDR3 has 13 amino acids. With 0 bases removed from V and 8 bases from J, the gap between germline ends came to 11 bases. CDR3 DNA: TGCGCCAGCAGCTTGGTGCAGGGCGGGGGCTACACCTTC. Protein product: CASSLVQGGGYTF.

Comment on this clonotype: A read error may explain this, as a much larger clone is one base away. The genes are TRBV10-3 and TRBJ1-6; 7 nucleotides agree with TRBD1. The CDR3 has 18 residues. Germline assignment: CDR1 ENHRY and CDR2 SYGVKD. The DNA for the CDR3 is TGTGCCAGTGGGGAGGACAGGCCGGATCGGCCCTATAGTTCACCCCCCCACTTT. Protein: CASGEDRPDRPYSSPPHF.

CDR3 amino acids: CSATSGTGVFYEQYF. The CDR3 DNA is TGCAGTGCCACTTCCGGGACAGGGGTTTTCTACGAGCAGTACTTC. This chain uses TRBV20-1 with TRBJ2-7, with 10 bases lining up with TRBD1. Germline V lookup: CDR1 DFQATT, CDR2 SNEGSKA (reference sequence). Trimming cost V 6 bases and J 3 bases; bases outside gene matches: 11. CDR3 length equals 15 residues.

The chain employs TRBV7-2 and TRBJ2-5; TRBD2 might be the D (6 bases). The V gene lost 5 bases and the J gene lost 12 bases, with 19 bases spanning the gap. Germline V gene data show CDR1 as SGHTA and CDR2 as FQGNSA. CDR3 size: 13 residues. The CDR3 DNA reads TGTGCCAGCAGCCCGGACTACCTGAGCGAGGAGTACTTC. This translates into CASSPDYLSEEYF.

Only one count was recorded for this clonotype. The rearrangement uses TRBV7-8 and TRBJ2-7; D gene uncertain. The V and J ends lost 0 bases and 10 bases respectively, with 7 bases between them. Germline assignment: CDR1 SGHVS and CDR2 FQNEAQ. The CDR3 covers 11 residues. The CDR3: CASSLAGHQYF. The CDR3 region has the DNA TGTGCCAGCAGCTTAGCAGGCCACCAGTACTTC.

The chain links TRBV15 to TRBJ1-1; no clear D. The CDR3 spans 15 residues. CDR1 is LNHNV, CDR2 YYDKDF, per germline (reference sequence). V was clipped by 1 base and J by 7 bases, with 16 bases between them. As DNA, the CDR3 is TGTGCCACCAGCAGAGCTCACGGGGATGCACTTGAAGCTTTCTTT. Amino acids: CATSRAHGDALEAFF.

This clonotype was seen many times. V is TRBV28 and J is TRBJ2-5, with D perhaps matching TRBD1 or TRBD2 (5 bases each). V was shortened by 4 bases and J by 2 bases, with 11 bases between the two germline ends. The V gene's germline CDR1 is MDHEN and CDR2 SYDVKM. This CDR3 has 14 amino acids. CDR3 sequence reads: CASSSGREQETQYF. The CDR3 DNA reads TGTGCCAGCAGTTCTGGCAGGGAGCAAGAGACCCAGTACTTC.

The chain recombines TRBV10-3 with TRBJ2-7; weak D call: TRBD2 (5 bases). The V gene's germline CDR1 is ENHRY and CDR2 SYGVKD. This CDR3 region has 14 residues. The V gene lost 3 bases and the J gene lost 3 bases, with 12 bases spanning the gap. In DNA, the CDR3 is TGTGCCATCAGTGAACTAGACGGCAACTACGAGCAGTACTTC. Its protein product is CAISELDGNYEQYF.

This clonotype was detected ten times or more. The CDR3 region is CASSLSVGLDYEQYF. The CDR3 DNA reads TGTGCCAGCAGCTTATCGGTGGGCCTCGACTACGAGCAGTACTTC. The chain has TRBV7-6 and TRBJ2-7; the D is unclear. This CDR3 is built from 15 residues. The V and J ends lost 2 bases and 3 bases respectively, with 14 bases between them. Germline V CDR1 and CDR2: SGHVS, FNYEAQ.

The chain links TRBV10-2 to TRBJ1-1; weak D call: TRBD1 (5 bases). Germline V gives CDR1 WSHSY, CDR2 SAAADI. Trimming left V 6 bases short and J 1 base short, with 15 bases between. The CDR3 is 15 residues long. The CDR3, as DNA: TGCGCCAGCAGCCAAGATTTCGGGGCGAACACTGAAGCTTTCTTT. Translating gives CASSQDFGANTEAFF.

Here the CDR3 DNA reads TGTGCCAGCAGTTACGGACAGCCCACAAGAACAAAACTGTTTTTT. This gives the protein CASSYGQPTRTKLFF. The V call is TRBV7-6, the J call TRBJ1-4, with D tentatively TRBD1 (6 bases). CDR1 SGHVS and CDR2 FNYEAQ come from the germline V gene. The CDR3 runs 15 residues. The germline V and J ends were trimmed by 6 bases and 10 bases, with 21 bases remaining between them.

V is TRBV7-2 and J is TRBJ2-7, with a tentative D call TRBD1 (5 bases). Germline CDR1 is SGHTA and CDR2 is FQGNSA. This CDR3 spans 14 amino acids. The V and J ends lost 0 bases and 6 bases respectively, with 12 bases between them. CDR3 nucleotides: TGTGCCAGCAGCTTAGCCCGCCTTACAGGCGAGCAGTACTTC. Translation gives CASSLARLTGEQYF. Together with reference TRBV7-2 and TRBJ2-7, the CDR3 gives the full variable domain: GAGVSQSPSNKVTEKGKDVELRCDPISGHTALYWYRQSLGQGLEFLIYFQGNSAPDKSGLPSDRFSAERTGGSVSTLTIQRTQQEDSAVYLCASSLARLTGEQYFGPGTRLTVT.

This sequence joins TRBV29-1 and TRBJ1-6; possible D gene TRBD1, 6 bases. Germline-derived CDR1 and CDR2 are SQVTM and ANQGSEA. The CDR3 totals 14 residues. Between the trimmed V and J ends, which lost 7 bases and 7 bases, there was a span of 17 bases. In DNA form, the CDR3 reads TGCAGCGCCTCGACAGGCGGGGTCAATTCACCCCTCCACTTT. It specifies CSASTGGVNSPLHF.

V usage is TRBV7-9 and J usage is TRBJ1-1; D is unclear. The CDR3 has 13 amino acids. Trimming took 7 bases from V and 5 from J, leaving 14 bases between them. CDR1 is SEHNR, CDR2 FQNEAQ, per germline (reference sequence). CDR3 protein: CASTSGGRTEAFF. CDR3 sequence (DNA): TGTGCCAGCACCTCAGGTGGGAGGACTGAAGCTTTCTTT.